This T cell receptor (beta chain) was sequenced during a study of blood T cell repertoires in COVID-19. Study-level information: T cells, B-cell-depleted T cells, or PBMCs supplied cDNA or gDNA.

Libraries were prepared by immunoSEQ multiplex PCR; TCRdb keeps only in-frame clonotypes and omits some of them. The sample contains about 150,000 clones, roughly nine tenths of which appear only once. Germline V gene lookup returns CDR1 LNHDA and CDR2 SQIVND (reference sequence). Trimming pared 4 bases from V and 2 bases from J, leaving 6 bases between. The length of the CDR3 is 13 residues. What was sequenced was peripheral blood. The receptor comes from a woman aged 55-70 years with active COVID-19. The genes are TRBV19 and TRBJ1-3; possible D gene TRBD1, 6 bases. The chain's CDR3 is CASSTGAGNTIYF. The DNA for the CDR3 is TGTGCCAGTAGTACAGGGGCTGGAAACACCATATATTTT.